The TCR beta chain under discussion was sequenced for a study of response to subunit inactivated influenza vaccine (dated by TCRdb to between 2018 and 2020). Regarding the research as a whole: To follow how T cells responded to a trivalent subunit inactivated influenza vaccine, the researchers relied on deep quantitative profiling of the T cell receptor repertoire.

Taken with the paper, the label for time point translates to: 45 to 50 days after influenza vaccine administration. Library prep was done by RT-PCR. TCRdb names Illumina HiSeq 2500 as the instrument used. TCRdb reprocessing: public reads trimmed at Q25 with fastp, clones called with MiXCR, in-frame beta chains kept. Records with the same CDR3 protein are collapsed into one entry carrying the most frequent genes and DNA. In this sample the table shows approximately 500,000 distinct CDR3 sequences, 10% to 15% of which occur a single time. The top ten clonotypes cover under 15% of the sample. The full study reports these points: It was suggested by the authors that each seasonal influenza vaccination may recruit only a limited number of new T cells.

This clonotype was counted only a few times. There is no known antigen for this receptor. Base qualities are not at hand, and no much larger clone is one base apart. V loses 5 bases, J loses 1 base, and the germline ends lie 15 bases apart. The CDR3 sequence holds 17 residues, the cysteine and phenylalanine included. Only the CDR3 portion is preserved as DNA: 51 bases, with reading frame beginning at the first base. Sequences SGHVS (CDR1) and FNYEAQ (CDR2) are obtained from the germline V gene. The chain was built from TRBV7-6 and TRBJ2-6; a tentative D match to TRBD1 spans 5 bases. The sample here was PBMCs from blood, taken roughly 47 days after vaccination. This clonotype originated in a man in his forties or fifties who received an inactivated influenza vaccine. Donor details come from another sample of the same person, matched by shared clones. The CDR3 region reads CASSTPWRQSGANVLTF. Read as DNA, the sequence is TGTGCCAGCAGCACACCCTGGCGACAGTCTGGGGCCAACGTCCTGACTTTC.